These 16 T cell receptor beta chains were all obtained from the same sample, sequenced in a study of control samples from healthy donors and cancer patients. The protocol was immunoSEQ multiplex PCR, while the TCRdb copy is restricted to in-frame clones and leaves out a portion. The repertoire holds fewer than 85,000 clones, 90% to 95% seen once, with around 14% in the top ten. Material for sequencing was blood. Source of these receptors: a man aged 25-45 years in good health.

This chain uses TRBV2 with TRBJ2-7; possible D gene TRBD1, 6 bases. Trimming took 0 bases from V and 4 from J, leaving 10 bases between them. Germline V CDR1 and CDR2: SNHLY, FYNNEI. The CDR3 runs to 14 residues. This CDR3 is CASSEALQGYEQYF. Written as DNA, the CDR3 is TGTGCCAGCAGTGAAGCGCTTCAGGGGTACGAGCAGTACTTC.

The rearrangement joins TRBV29-1 to TRBJ2-3; D is unclear. CDR3 size: 14 residues. CDR1 and CDR2 from the germline V gene are SQVTM and ANQGSEA. V was clipped by 4 bases and J by 1 base, with 12 bases between them. CDR3 DNA: TGCAGCGTTGTATGGCTAGGACGCACAGATACGCAGTATTTT. Translation gives CSVVWLGRTDTQYF.

The V and J genes are TRBV10-3 and TRBJ2-7; D not certain. Trimming stripped 4 bases from V and 3 bases from J, with 10 bases between. CDR3 length: 13 amino acids. Germline V gives CDR1 ENHRY, CDR2 SYGVKD. The chain's CDR3 is CAISGPGSYEQYF. In DNA, the CDR3 is TGTGCCATCAGTGGGCCGGGCAGCTACGAGCAGTACTTC.

The CDR3 nucleotides are TGTGCCAGCAGCGTAGAACAGGGTGTAGCAGATACGCAGTATTTT. Encoded protein: CASSVEQGVADTQYF. The J gene is TRBJ2-3, the V gene TRBV9; D may be TRBD1 (6 bases). CDR1 and CDR2 from the germline V gene are SGDLS and YYNGEE. Trimming took off 0 bases at V and 4 bases at J, with 12 bases between the two ends. This CDR3 contains 15 residues. The full variable domain, completed using reference TRBV9 and TRBJ2-3, is DSGVTQTPKHLITATGQRVTLRCSPRSGDLSVYWYQQSLDQGLQFLIQYYNGEERAKGNILERFSAQQFPDLHSELNLSSLELGDSALYFCASSVEQGVADTQYFGPGTRLTVL.

This clone came up many times. The rearrangement links TRBV29-1 to TRBJ2-7; 13 bases agree with TRBD2. The germline CDR1 and CDR2 sequences are SQVTM and ANQGSEA. The CDR3 has 14 residues. Germline trimming cut 0 bases from V and 5 bases from J; bases unmatched to any gene: 1. CDR3 loop: CSVEEGTSGNEQYF. The CDR3 DNA follows: TGCAGCGTTGAAGAGGGGACTAGCGGGAACGAGCAGTACTTC.

The chain has TRBV2 and TRBJ1-5, with D maybe TRBD1 (5 bases). This CDR3 spans 15 amino acids. Trimming took off 9 bases at V and 4 bases at J, with 19 bases between the two ends. Germline CDR1 is SNHLY and CDR2 is FYNNEI. The CDR3 sequence: CASRRFEGLNQPQHF. Written as DNA, the CDR3 is TGTGCCAGTCGAAGGTTTGAGGGGCTAAATCAGCCCCAGCATTTT.

In its sample, this clone was seen a few times. V gene TRBV5-4 combines with J gene TRBJ2-7; 9 bases are shared with TRBD1. From germline, CDR1 is SGHNT and CDR2 YYREEE (reference sequence). The CDR3 has 15 residues. V shed 0 bases, J shed 3 bases, and the junction held 4 bases outside the gene matches. The CDR3 sequence: CASSLDTGGGYEQYF. The CDR3 coding sequence is TGTGCCAGCAGCTTGGATACAGGGGGCGGCTACGAGCAGTACTTC.

This clone was seen just once. The CDR3 sequence is CASSRVRAGAYEQYF. The CDR3 DNA is TGTGCCAGCAGCCGGGTTAGGGCAGGGGCCTACGAGCAGTACTTC. The V call is TRBV5-8, the J call TRBJ2-7, with D maybe TRBD1 (6 bases). This CDR3 has 15 amino acids. CDR1 is SGHTS, CDR2 YDEGEE, per germline. V lost 4 bases and J lost 2, with 16 bases in between.

V usage is TRBV24-1 and J usage is TRBJ1-2; TRBD1 is a possible D gene (5 bases). This CDR3 is built from 13 residues. Trimming stripped 3 bases from V and 5 bases from J, with 9 bases between. The germline V gene encodes CDR1 KGHDR and CDR2 SFDVKD. CDR3 sequence reads: CATSDPGEYGYTF. The CDR3 DNA follows: TGTGCCACCAGTGATCCGGGGGAATATGGCTACACCTTC.

This chain connects TRBV7-9 to TRBJ1-6; D is ambiguous. Germline CDR1 SEHNR, CDR2 FQNEAQ (reference sequence). The CDR3 runs 15 residues. Trimming took off 0 bases at V and 8 bases at J, with 11 bases between the two ends. The CDR3 bases are TGTGCCAGCAGCTTAGCAGGTTACAGAGATTCACCCCTCCACTTT. Its protein product is CASSLAGYRDSPLHF.

The J gene is TRBJ2-7, the V gene TRBV5-1, with 9 bases lining up with TRBD2. Per the germline V gene, CDR1 is SGHRS and CDR2 is YFSETQ. The CDR3 has 16 amino acids. V was clipped by 5 bases and J by 5 bases; unmatched bases: 14. In nucleotides, the CDR3 is TGCGCCAGCAGATCCCAACCGGCGGGGGGGGATCACGAGCAGTACTTC. Encoded protein: CASRSQPAGGDHEQYF.

This clone occurred once. The chain links TRBV5-1 to TRBJ2-7; 9 bases are shared with TRBD1. Germline CDR1 SGHRS, CDR2 YFSETQ. This CDR3 comprises 15 residues. The V segment lost 2 bases and the J segment 5 bases; nucleotides outside the gene matches: 8. The CDR3 coding sequence is TGCGCCAGCAGCTTCCGGGACAGGGAAAGAAACGAGCAGTACTTC. Its translation: CASSFRDRERNEQYF.

The rearrangement links TRBV9 to TRBJ1-2; D uncertain. V was trimmed by 0 bases and J by 4 bases, leaving 7 bases between them. Germline CDR1 SGDLS, CDR2 YYNGEE. The CDR3 has 13 amino acids. CDR3 nucleotide sequence: TGTGCCAGCAGCGTAGAAGAGACCTATGGCTACACCTTC. Translated, it gives CASSVEETYGYTF.

This chain joins TRBV19 and TRBJ1-6; a possible D gene is TRBD1 (6 bases). CDR3 length: 16 residues. Trimming took off 7 bases at V and 1 base at J, with 14 bases between the two ends. In germline, CDR1 is LNHDA, CDR2 SQIVND (reference sequence). CDR3: CASTFRGSSYNSPLHF. DNA of the CDR3: TGTGCCAGTACCTTCAGGGGATCTTCCTATAATTCACCCCTCCACTTT.

The V and J genes are TRBV6-5 and TRBJ1-2; no clear D gene. V was trimmed by 6 bases and J by 7 bases, leaving 9 bases between them. In germline, CDR1 is MNHEY, CDR2 SVGAGI. CDR3 size: 11 residues. The CDR3 reads CASSVQAGYTF. The CDR3 nucleotides read TGTGCCAGCAGCGTACAAGCTGGCTACACCTTC.

The chain carries TRBV5-1 and TRBJ2-5; 7 bases are a match to TRBD2. Germline loops: CDR1 SGHRS, CDR2 YFSETQ. Losses at the gene ends were 4 bases for V and 5 bases for J; bases not matched to a gene: 8. The CDR3 is 14 residues long. The CDR3 DNA follows: TGCGCCAGCAGCCCTGGCGGGGGAGGGGAGACCCAGTACTTC. Protein product: CASSPGGGGETQYF. Combining the CDR3 with reference TRBV5-1 and TRBJ2-5 gives the whole variable domain KAGVTQTPRYLIKTRGQQVTLSCSPISGHRSVSWYQQTPGQGLQFLFEYFSETQRNKGNFPGRFSGRQFSNSRSEMNVSTLELGDSALYLCASSPGGGGETQYFGPGTRLLVL.